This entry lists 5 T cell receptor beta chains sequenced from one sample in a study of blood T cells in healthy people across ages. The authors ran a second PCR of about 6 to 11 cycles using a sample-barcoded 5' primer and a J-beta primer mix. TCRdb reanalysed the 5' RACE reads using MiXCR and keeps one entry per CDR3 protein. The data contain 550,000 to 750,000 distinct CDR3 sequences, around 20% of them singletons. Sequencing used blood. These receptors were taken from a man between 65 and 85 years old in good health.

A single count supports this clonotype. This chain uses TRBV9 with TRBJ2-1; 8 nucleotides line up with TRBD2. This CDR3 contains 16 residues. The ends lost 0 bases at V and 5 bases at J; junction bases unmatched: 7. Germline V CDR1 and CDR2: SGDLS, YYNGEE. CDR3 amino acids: CASSVVGRARDNEQFF. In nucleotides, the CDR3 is TGTGCCAGCAGCGTAGTCGGGAGGGCCCGAGACAATGAGCAGTTCTTC.

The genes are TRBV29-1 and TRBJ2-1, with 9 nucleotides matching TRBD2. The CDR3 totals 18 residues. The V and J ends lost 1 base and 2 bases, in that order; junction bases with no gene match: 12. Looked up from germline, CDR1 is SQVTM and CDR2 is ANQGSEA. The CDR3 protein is CSVEGGLGGRAAYNEQFF. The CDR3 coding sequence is TGCAGCGTTGAAGGGGGACTAGGCGGGAGGGCAGCCTACAATGAGCAGTTCTTC.

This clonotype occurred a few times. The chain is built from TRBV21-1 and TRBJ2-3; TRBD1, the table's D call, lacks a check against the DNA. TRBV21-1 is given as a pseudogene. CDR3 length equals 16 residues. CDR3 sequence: CASSKARGGNTDTQYF. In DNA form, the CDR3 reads TGTGCCAGCAGCAAAGCGAGGGGGGGAAACACAGATACGCAGTATTTT.

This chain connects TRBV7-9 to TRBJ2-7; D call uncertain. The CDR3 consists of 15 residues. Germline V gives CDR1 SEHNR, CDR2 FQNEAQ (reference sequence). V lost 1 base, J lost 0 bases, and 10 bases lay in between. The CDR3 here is CASSLDELSSYEQYF. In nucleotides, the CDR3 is TGTGCCAGCAGCTTAGATGAGCTTAGCTCCTACGAGCAGTACTTC. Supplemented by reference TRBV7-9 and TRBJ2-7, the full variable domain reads DTGVSQNPRHKITKRGQNVTFRCDPISEHNRLYWYRQTLGQGPEFLTYFQNEAQLEKSRLLSDRFSAERPKGSFSTLEIQRTEQGDSAMYLCASSLDELSSYEQYFGPGTRLTVT.

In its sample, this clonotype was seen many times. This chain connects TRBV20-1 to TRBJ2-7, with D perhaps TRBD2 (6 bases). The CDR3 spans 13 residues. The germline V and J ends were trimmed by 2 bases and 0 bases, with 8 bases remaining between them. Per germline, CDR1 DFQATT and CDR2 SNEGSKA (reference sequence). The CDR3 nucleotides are TGCAGTGCTAGAACCGGGAGCTCCTACGAGCAGTACTTC. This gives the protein CSARTGSSYEQYF.